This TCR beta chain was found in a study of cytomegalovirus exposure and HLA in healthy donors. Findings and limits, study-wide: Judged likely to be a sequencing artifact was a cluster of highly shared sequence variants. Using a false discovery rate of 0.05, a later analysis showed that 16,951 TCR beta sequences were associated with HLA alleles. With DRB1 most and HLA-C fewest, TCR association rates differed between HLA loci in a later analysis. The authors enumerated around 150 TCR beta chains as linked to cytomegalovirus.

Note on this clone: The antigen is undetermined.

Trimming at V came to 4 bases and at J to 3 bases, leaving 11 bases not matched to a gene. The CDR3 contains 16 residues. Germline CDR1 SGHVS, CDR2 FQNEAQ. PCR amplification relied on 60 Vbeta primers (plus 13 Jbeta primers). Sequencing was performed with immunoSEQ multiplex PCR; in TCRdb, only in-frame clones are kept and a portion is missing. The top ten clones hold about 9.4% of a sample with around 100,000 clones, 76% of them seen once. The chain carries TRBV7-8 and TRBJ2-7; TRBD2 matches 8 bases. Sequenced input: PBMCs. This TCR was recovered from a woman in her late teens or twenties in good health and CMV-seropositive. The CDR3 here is CASSSHRRGGSYEQYF. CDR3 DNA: TGTGCCAGCAGCTCCCACCGACGGGGGGGGAGCTACGAGCAGTACTTC.